This section outlines one TCR beta chain sequence together with its context. Its specificity is not known. A single base separates this from a much larger clone, so it may be a read error. The data were obtained in a study of blood T cells in healthy people across ages. Through a sample-barcoded 5' primer and a J-beta primer mix, a second PCR was run for 7 to 11 cycles. One entry per CDR3 protein results from TCRdb running MiXCR on the 5' RACE reads. The sample lists 630,000 or so distinct CDR3 sequences; about 30% were seen once. Every donor gave approximately 10 milliliters of peripheral blood. Whole-study results and caveats: PBMCs went unsorted, and a conclusive naive versus antigen-experienced comparison was therefore prevented. Relative to aged donors, long-lived donors carried more naive CD4+ cells and displayed higher diversity. Age showed a roughly linear inverse relationship with TCR beta diversity per million T cells.

The clonotype originates from a woman of 80 years or more in good health. The sample consisted of blood.

The DNA for the CDR3 is TGCAGTGCTAGCTGGACTAGAGAGACCCAGTACTTC. It codes for CSASWTRETQYF. This chain connects TRBV20-1 to TRBJ2-5, with 7 bases fitting TRBD2. J lost 4 bases, V lost 3 bases, and 2 bases had no gene match. This CDR3 has 12 amino acids. Germline V lookup: CDR1 DFQATT, CDR2 SNEGSKA (reference sequence).